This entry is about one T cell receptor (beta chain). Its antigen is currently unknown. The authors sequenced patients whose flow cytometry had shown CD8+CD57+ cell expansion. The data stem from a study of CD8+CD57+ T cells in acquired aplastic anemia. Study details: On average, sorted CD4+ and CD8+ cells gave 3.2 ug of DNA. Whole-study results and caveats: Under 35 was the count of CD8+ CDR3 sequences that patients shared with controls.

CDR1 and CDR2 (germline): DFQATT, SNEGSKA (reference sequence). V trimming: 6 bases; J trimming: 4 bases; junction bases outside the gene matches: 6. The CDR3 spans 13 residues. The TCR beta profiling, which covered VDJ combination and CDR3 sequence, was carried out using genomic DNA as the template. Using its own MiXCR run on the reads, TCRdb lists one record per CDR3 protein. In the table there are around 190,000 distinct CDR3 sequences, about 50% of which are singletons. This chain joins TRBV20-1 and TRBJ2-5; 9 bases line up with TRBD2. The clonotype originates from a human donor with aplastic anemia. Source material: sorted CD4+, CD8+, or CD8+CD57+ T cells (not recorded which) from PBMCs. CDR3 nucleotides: TGCAGTGCGAAGGGTAGCGGGAGAGAGACCCAGTACTTC. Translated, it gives CSAKGSGRETQYF.